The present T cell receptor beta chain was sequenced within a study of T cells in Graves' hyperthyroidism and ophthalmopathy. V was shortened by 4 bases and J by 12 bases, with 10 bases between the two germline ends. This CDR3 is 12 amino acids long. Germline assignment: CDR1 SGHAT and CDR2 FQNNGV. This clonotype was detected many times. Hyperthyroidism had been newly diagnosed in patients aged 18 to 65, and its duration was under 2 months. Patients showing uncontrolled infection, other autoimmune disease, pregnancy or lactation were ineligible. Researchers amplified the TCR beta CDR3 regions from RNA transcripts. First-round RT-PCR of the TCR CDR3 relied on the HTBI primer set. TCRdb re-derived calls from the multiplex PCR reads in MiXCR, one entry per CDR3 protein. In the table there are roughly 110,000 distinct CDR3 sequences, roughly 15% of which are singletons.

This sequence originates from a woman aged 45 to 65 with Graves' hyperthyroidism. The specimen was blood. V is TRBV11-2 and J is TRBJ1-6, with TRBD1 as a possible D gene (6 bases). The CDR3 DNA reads TGTGCCAGCAGCTCCGGCAGGGGACCCCTCCACTTT. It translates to CASSSGRGPLHF.